This passage covers 7 T cell receptor beta chains from one sample sequenced in a study of shared clonotypes between healthy human individuals. The repertoire was sequenced with immunoSEQ multiplex PCR; TCRdb's copy has only in-frame clones and lacks some. The table records about 1.5 million clones, roughly 96% of them present only once. Sequencing was performed on naive CD4+ T cells sorted from blood. The subset: CD45RA+ positively selected. The source is a man aged 30 to 39 in good health.

The J gene is TRBJ2-7, the V gene TRBV27; 11 nucleotides match TRBD2. CDR1 and CDR2 (germline): MNHEY, SMNVEV (reference sequence). This CDR3 is 15 amino acids long. The V gene end was trimmed by 5 bases and the J gene end by 6 bases; junction bases not matched to a gene: 9. The CDR3 sequence: CASSPTSGRGGEQYF. The CDR3 nucleotides are TGTGCCAGCAGTCCTACTAGCGGGAGAGGAGGCGAGCAGTACTTC.

The V call is TRBV28, the J call TRBJ2-7; 14 bases map to TRBD2. Germline V gene data show CDR1 as MDHEN and CDR2 as SYDVKM. The CDR3 spans 15 residues. J was trimmed by 4 bases and V by 5 bases; bases with no gene match: 4. The CDR3 DNA reads as TGTGCCAGCAGTCCTGGGACTAGCGGGAGATACGAGCAGTACTTC. This encodes CASSPGTSGRYEQYF.

This sequence joins TRBV27 and TRBJ2-7; D possibly uses TRBD1 or TRBD2 (5 bases each). Trimming took 3 bases from V and 5 from J, leaving 14 bases between them. The CDR3 covers 14 residues. The germline gives CDR1 MNHEY, CDR2 SMNVEV (reference sequence). CDR3 sequence (DNA): TGTGCCAGCAGTTTGGGGACGAGTACGAACGAGCAGTACTTC. It is translated as CASSLGTSTNEQYF.

The rearrangement uses TRBV18 and TRBJ1-1; D remains ambiguous. The CDR3 is 14 amino acids. Germline CDR1 KGHSH, CDR2 LQKENI. V shed 0 bases and J shed 2 bases, with 7 bases lying between them. DNA of the CDR3: TGTGCCAGCTCACCACCCAATTCTAACACTGAAGCTTTCTTT. This gives the protein CASSPPNSNTEAFF.

This sequence joins TRBV5-1 and TRBJ2-3, with D tentatively TRBD1 (6 bases). This CDR3 contains 15 residues. Germline V gives CDR1 SGHRS, CDR2 YFSETQ. V lost 1 base to trimming and J lost 0 bases, with 9 bases between them. In DNA, the CDR3 is TGCGCCAGCAGCTTGACAGGGTCTAGCACAGATACGCAGTATTTT. Amino acid sequence: CASSLTGSSTDTQYF.

The genes are TRBV5-8 and TRBJ1-5; D call uncertain. Between the trimmed V and J ends, which lost 2 bases and 4 bases, there was a span of 7 bases. The CDR3 consists of 13 residues. In germline, CDR1 is SGHTS, CDR2 YDEGEE. The CDR3 loop is CASSLFGNQPQHF. The CDR3 DNA follows: TGTGCCAGCAGCTTATTTGGGAATCAGCCCCAGCATTTT.

The chain couples TRBV5-1 to TRBJ2-5, with D possibly matching TRBD2 (6 bases). The V end lost 7 bases, the J end lost 7 bases, and 17 bases lay between the germline ends. In germline, CDR1 is SGHRS, CDR2 YFSETQ. This CDR3 contains 13 residues. The CDR3 protein is CASQIAEQGTQYF. The CDR3, as DNA: TGCGCCAGCCAAATAGCGGAGCAGGGGACCCAGTACTTC.